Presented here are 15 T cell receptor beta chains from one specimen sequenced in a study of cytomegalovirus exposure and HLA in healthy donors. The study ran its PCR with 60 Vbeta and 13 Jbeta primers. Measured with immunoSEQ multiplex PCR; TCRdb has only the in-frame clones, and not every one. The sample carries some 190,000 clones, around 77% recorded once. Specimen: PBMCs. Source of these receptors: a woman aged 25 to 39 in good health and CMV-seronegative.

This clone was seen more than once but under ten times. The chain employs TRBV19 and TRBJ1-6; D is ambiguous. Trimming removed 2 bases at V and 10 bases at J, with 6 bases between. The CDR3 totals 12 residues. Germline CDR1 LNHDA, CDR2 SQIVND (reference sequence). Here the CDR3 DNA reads TGTGCCAGTAGTATATCGGAGTCACCCCTCCACTTT. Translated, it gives CASSISESPLHF.

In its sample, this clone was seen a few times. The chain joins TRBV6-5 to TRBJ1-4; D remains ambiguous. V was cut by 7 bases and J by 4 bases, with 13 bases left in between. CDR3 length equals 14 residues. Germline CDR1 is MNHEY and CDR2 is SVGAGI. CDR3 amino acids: CASMVGGRNEKLFF. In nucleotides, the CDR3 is TGTGCCAGCATGGTGGGCGGGCGTAATGAAAAACTGTTTTTT.

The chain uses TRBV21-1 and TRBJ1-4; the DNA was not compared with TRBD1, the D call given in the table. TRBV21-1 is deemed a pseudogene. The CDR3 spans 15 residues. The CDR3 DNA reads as TGTGCCAGCAGCAGCCAACAGGGGGCGGCAGAAAAACTGTTTTTT. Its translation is CASSSQQGAAEKLFF.

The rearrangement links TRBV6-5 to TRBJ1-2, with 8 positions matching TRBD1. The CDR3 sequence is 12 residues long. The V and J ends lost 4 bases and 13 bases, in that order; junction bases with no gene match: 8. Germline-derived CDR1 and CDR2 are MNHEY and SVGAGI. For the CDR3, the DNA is TGTGCCAGCAGTTCCAGGGGGCGCATGGCCACCTTC. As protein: CASSSRGRMATF.

The CDR3 sequence is CATSRPRQEETQYF. The CDR3, as DNA: TGTGCCACCAGCAGACCTAGACAGGAAGAGACCCAGTACTTC. The V and J genes are TRBV15 and TRBJ2-5; the D gene is possibly TRBD1 (6 bases). The ends were cut back, 2 bases at V and 3 bases at J, with 10 bases in the middle. Germline lookup yields CDR1 LNHNV and CDR2 YYDKDF (reference sequence). The CDR3 has 14 residues.

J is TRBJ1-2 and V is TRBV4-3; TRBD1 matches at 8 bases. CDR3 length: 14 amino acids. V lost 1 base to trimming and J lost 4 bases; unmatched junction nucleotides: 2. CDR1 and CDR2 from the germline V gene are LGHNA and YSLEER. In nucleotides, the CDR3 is TGCGCCAGCAGCCAAGCAGGACAGGGCTATGGCTACACCTTC. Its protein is CASSQAGQGYGYTF.

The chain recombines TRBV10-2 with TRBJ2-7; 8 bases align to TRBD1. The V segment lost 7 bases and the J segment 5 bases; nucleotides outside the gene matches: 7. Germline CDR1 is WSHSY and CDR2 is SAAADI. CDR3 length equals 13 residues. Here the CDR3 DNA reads TGCGCCAGCACGAGGACAGGGTTACACGAGCAGTACTTC. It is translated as CASTRTGLHEQYF.

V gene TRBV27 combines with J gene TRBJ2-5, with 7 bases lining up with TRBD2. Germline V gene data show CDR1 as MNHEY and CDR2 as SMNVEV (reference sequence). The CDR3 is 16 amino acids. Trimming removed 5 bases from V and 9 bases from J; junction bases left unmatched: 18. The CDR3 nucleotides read TGTGCCAGCAGTCTACGCTCGGGGAGCGGGGCCTCGGCCCAGTACTTC. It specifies CASSLRSGSGASAQYF.

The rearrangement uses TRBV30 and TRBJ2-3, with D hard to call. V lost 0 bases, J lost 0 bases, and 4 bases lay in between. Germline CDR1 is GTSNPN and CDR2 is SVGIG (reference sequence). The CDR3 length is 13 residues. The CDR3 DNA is TGTGCCTGGAGTGTGGCTAGCACAGATACGCAGTATTTT. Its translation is CAWSVASTDTQYF. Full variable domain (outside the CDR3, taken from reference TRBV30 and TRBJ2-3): SQTIHQWPATLVQPVGSPLSLECTVEGTSNPNLYWYRQAAGRGLQLLFYSVGIGQISSEVPQNLSASRPQDRQFILSSKKLLLSDSGFYLCAWSVASTDTQYFGPGTRLTVL.

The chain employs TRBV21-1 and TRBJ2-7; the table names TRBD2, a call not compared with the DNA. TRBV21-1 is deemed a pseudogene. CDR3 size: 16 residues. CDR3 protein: CASSKLELAGGNEQYF. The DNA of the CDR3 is TGTGCCAGCAGCAAACTCGAACTAGCGGGGGGAAACGAGCAGTACTTC.

Written as DNA, the CDR3 is TGTGCCAGCGCCACAGGGGACTATGGCTACACCTTC. Translation gives CASATGDYGYTF. V is TRBV2 and J is TRBJ1-2; TRBD1 matches at 7 bases. V lost 8 bases, J lost 3 bases, and 3 bases stayed unmatched. The CDR3 runs 12 residues. CDR1 is SNHLY, CDR2 FYNNEI, per germline. Variable domain in full (rest from reference TRBV2 and TRBJ1-2): EPEVTQTPSHQVTQMGQEVILRCVPISNHLYFYWYRQILGQKVEFLVSFYNNEISEKSEIFDDQFSVERPDGSNFTLKIRSTKLEDSAMYFCASATGDYGYTFGSGTRLTVV.

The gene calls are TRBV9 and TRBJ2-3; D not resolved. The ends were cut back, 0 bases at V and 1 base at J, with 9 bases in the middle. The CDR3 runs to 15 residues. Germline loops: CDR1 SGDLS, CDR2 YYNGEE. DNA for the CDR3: TGTGCCAGCAGCGTAGGCCCTCAGGGCACAGATACGCAGTATTTT. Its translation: CASSVGPQGTDTQYF.

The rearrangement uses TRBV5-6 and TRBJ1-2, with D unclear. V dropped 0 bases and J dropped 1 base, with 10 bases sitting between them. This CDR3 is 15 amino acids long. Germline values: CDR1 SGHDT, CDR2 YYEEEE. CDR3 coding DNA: TGTGCCAGCAGCTTGGTGTCGGTAGATAACTATGGCTACACCTTC. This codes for CASSLVSVDNYGYTF.

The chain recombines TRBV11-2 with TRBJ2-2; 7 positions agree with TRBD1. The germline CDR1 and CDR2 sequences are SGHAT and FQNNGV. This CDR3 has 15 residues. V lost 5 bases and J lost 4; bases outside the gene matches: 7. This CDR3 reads CASSPGTDGTGELFF. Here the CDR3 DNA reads TGTGCCAGCAGCCCCGGGACAGATGGCACCGGGGAGCTGTTTTTT.

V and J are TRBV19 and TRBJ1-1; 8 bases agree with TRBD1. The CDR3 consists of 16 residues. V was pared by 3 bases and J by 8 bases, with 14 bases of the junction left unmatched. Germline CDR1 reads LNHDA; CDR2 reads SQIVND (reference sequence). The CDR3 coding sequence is TGTGCCAGTAGTATCAATCAGGGGGCGAGTCAGCAGGAAGCTTTCTTT. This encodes CASSINQGASQQEAFF.